This TCR beta chain is drawn from a study of T cell changes during pregnancy in multiple sclerosis. Sequenced by immunoSEQ multiplex PCR; TCRdb stores in-frame clones only, minus some. The sample includes about 85,000 clones, about nine tenths of them seen just once. The CDR3 spans 13 residues. CDR1 and CDR2 (germline): SGHDT, YYEEEE. The ends were cut back, 4 bases at V and 8 bases at J, with 13 bases in the middle. The source material was peripheral blood, sampled in the first trimester of pregnancy. The chain employs TRBV5-6 and TRBJ2-1; a possible D gene is TRBD2 (5 bases). This TCR was recovered from a female donor with multiple sclerosis, enrolled in a pregnancy study. Here the CDR3 reads CASSHTRVHEQFF. In DNA form, the CDR3 reads TGTGCCAGCAGCCACACTAGGGTCCATGAGCAGTTCTTC.